This T cell receptor beta chain was documented in a study of tumor-infiltrating lymphocytes in primary liver carcinoma. Remarks on this clonotype: At one end, the junction sequence differs from germline, possibly due to a read error.

Germline V gives CDR1 SQVTM, CDR2 ANQGSEA. The CDR3 runs to 13 residues. Total RNA amounting to roughly 480 ng was the source from which TCR beta cDNA was made with a constant-region primer. Slightly modified ARM-PCR, run as three nested multiplex PCR rounds, produced the TCR beta libraries. With TRBV1-TRBV30 forward primers and a C-beta reverse primer, the first two PCR rounds were run for approximately 10 cycles each. TCRdb reanalysed the multiplex PCR reads using MiXCR and keeps one entry per CDR3 protein. Of some 64,000 distinct CDR3 sequences in the sample, 71% were seen once. Both RNA and DNA were isolated together from around 20-30 mg of bulk tissue that had not been sorted.

The chain joins TRBV29-1 to TRBJ2-1; D is undetermined. The TCR sequence derives from a man aged 40-49 years with primary liver carcinoma and hepatitis B virus infection. The sequenced sample consisted of liver tumor tissue from sampling region 4. Subset of the sample: tumor region T4, right-lateral pole. CDR3 sequence: CGVLVSSAHEQFF. The CDR3 bases are TGTGGCGTTCTGGTATCGTCTGCGCATGAGCAGTTCTTC.